These 14 T cell receptor beta chains originate from one sample sequenced in a study of T-cell memory formation after mild COVID-19. TCRdb processed the 5' RACE reads anew with MiXCR; each CDR3 protein has one entry. The sample has some 290,000 distinct CDR3 sequences, roughly 16% seen once. Sequenced sample: PBMCs or a T cell subset sorted from them (not recorded which). These receptors all come from a man between 18 and 35 years old who had mild COVID-19 (a few samples of this study predate the infection). Cell type and time point are not known.

This clonotype was seen a handful of times. The rearrangement joins TRBV4-1 to TRBJ2-2; 7 positions match TRBD2. J gave up 1 base and V 6 bases, and 5 bases lay outside the gene matches. This CDR3 is 15 amino acids long. Germline V CDR1 and CDR2: MGHRA, YSYEKL. DNA for the CDR3: TGCGCCAGCAGACCGGGCGGGGGGAACACCGGGGAGCTGTTTTTT. It codes for CASRPGGGNTGELFF.

In its sample, this clonotype was seen a few times. The V and J genes are TRBV4-3 and TRBJ1-4; D is ambiguous. Germline-derived CDR1 and CDR2 are LGHNA and YSLEER. This CDR3 spans 15 amino acids. V shed 4 bases and J shed 0 bases, with 9 bases lying between them. The CDR3 nucleotides are TGCGCCAGCAGCCCGGCCGGGACAACTAATGAAAAACTGTTTTTT. Amino acids: CASSPAGTTNEKLFF.

This chain links TRBV9 with TRBJ1-2; a possible D gene is TRBD1 (5 bases). Trimming removed 0 bases from V and 0 bases from J, with 9 bases in between. CDR1 SGDLS and CDR2 YYNGEE come from the germline V gene. The CDR3 contains 15 residues. The CDR3 sequence is CASSVVPGANYGYTF. The CDR3 DNA sequence: TGTGCCAGCAGCGTAGTTCCGGGGGCTAACTATGGCTACACCTTC.

The chain recombines TRBV4-1 with TRBJ2-1; a possible D gene is TRBD2 (6 bases). The CDR3 is 13 amino acids. Germline assignment: CDR1 MGHRA and CDR2 YSYEKL. Trimming took 1 base from V and 9 from J, leaving 10 bases between them. The CDR3 region has the DNA TGCGCCAGCAGCCAAGGTCTGGAGGGTGAGCAGTTCTTC. This sequence encodes CASSQGLEGEQFF.

This clonotype appeared a few times. The chain recombines TRBV9 with TRBJ2-5; tentative D call: TRBD1 (6 bases). The CDR3 is 13 residues long. V was cut by 3 bases and J by 5 bases, with 11 bases left in between. Germline CDR1 SGDLS, CDR2 YYNGEE. CDR3 DNA sequence: TGTGCCAGCAGCGGGACAGCCGGGGAGACCCAGTACTTC. It translates to CASSGTAGETQYF.

The chain carries TRBV5-1 and TRBJ1-2, with 10 bases aligning to TRBD1. V lost 4 bases and J lost 8; bases outside the gene matches: 8. The V gene's germline CDR1 is SGHRS and CDR2 YFSETQ. The length of the CDR3 is 14 residues. In DNA form, the CDR3 reads TGCGCCAGCAGCCCGGGACAGGGGACTCTCGGCTACACCTTC. Protein: CASSPGQGTLGYTF.

This clonotype was picked up a small number of times. The chain links TRBV7-8 to TRBJ1-2; 10 positions match TRBD1. The CDR3 totals 15 residues. The V gene's germline CDR1 is SGHVS and CDR2 FQNEAQ. J gave up 7 bases and V 2 bases, and 7 bases lay outside the gene matches. The CDR3 sequence is CASSLHRQGAPGYTF. DNA of the CDR3: TGTGCCAGCAGCTTACACAGACAGGGGGCGCCTGGCTACACCTTC.

This clonotype was observed many times. In nucleotides, the CDR3 is TGTGCCAGCAGCGTAGCGCCCTCGGACTTCGCATACGAGCAGTACTTC. It yields the protein CASSVAPSDFAYEQYF. The rearrangement links TRBV9 to TRBJ2-7, with D tentatively TRBD2 (5 bases). Germline values: CDR1 SGDLS, CDR2 YYNGEE. The CDR3 consists of 16 residues. V was shortened by 0 bases and J by 4 bases, with 17 bases between the two germline ends.

This clonotype was picked up a small number of times. The V gene is TRBV5-1, the J gene TRBJ1-6; TRBD1 is a possible D gene (5 bases). The CDR3 has 14 residues. V lost 1 base, J lost 7 bases, and 9 bases lay in between. CDR1 and CDR2 (germline): SGHRS, YFSETQ. CDR3 sequence reads: CASSLLTENSPLHF. For the CDR3, the DNA is TGCGCCAGCAGCTTGCTGACAGAGAATTCACCCCTCCACTTT.

The chain couples TRBV7-7 to TRBJ2-1; TRBD1 might be the D (5 bases). CDR1 is SSHAT and CDR2 is FNYEAQ in the germline V gene (reference sequence). Between the trimmed V and J ends, which lost 5 bases and 5 bases, there was a span of 10 bases. The CDR3 is 13 amino acids. This CDR3 reads CASSTDSHNEQFF. The CDR3 nucleotides are TGTGCCAGCAGCACTGACAGTCACAATGAGCAGTTCTTC. The full variable domain, completed using reference TRBV7-7 and TRBJ2-1, is GAGVSQSPRYKVTKRGQDVTLRCDPISSHATLYWYQQALGQGPEFLTYFNYEAQPDKSGLPSDRFSAERPEGSISTLTIQRTEQRDSAMYRCASSTDSHNEQFFGPGTRLTVL.

This rearrangement joins TRBV19 to TRBJ1-1, with D possibly being TRBD1 (5 bases). V gave up 6 bases and J gave up 10 bases, with 9 bases separating them. Germline assignment: CDR1 LNHDA and CDR2 SQIVND (reference sequence). The CDR3 extends over 10 amino acids. The CDR3 nucleotides read TGTGCCAGTAGAGCAGGGCGAGCTTTCTTT. Translated: CASRAGRAFF.

In its sample, this clonotype was seen a few times. The chain combines TRBV10-3 with TRBJ2-5, with 9 bases fitting TRBD1. The V gene end was trimmed by 10 bases and the J gene end by 4 bases; junction bases not matched to a gene: 10. This CDR3 is built from 14 residues. The germline V gene has CDR1 ENHRY and CDR2 SYGVKD. The CDR3 is CASKQGARGETQYF. Here the CDR3 DNA reads TGTGCCAGTAAACAGGGGGCGAGAGGAGAGACCCAGTACTTC.

The chain links TRBV5-6 to TRBJ2-3; 9 nucleotides line up with TRBD1. Germline V gene sequence: CDR1 SGHDT, CDR2 YYEEEE. The CDR3 totals 19 residues. The trim removed 4 bases at V and 2 bases at J, leaving 17 bases unmatched. The CDR3 region is CASSRTGAWVGQNTDTQYF. The CDR3 coding sequence is TGTGCCAGCAGCAGGACAGGGGCGTGGGTGGGACAAAACACAGATACGCAGTATTTT. The variable domain in full, with the rest retrieved from reference TRBV5-6 and TRBJ2-3, is DAGVTQSPTHLIKTRGQQVTLRCSPKSGHDTVSWYQQALGQGPQFIFQYYEEEERQRGNFPDRFSGHQFPNYSSELNVNALLLGDSALYLCASSRTGAWVGQNTDTQYFGPGTRLTVL.

Note on this clonotype: A junction boundary mismatches the germline segment, possibly from a read error. The V gene is TRBV6-2 or TRBV6-3, the J gene TRBJ2-7; no firm D call. Germline assignment: CDR1 MNHEY and CDR2 SVGEGT. CDR3 length: 14 amino acids. The CDR3 loop reads CASSYAHAHYGQYF. CDR3 nucleotides: TGTGCCAGCAGTTACGCCCATGCCCACTACGGGCAGTACTTC.